The present entry profiles one T cell receptor beta chain with its context. Authors' analysis steps: For nucleated cells, counts were estimated from reference gene primer amplification. Clones were sequenced by immunoSEQ multiplex PCR, and TCRdb holds only the in-frame ones, with some missing. V, J and clone size are those of that table, while D and trimming were read from the DNA. The sample lists around 120,000 clones, about 87% occurring once. The data derive from a study of blood T cell repertoires in COVID-19. Study context: From the United States, Italy and Spain came samples of acute and convalescent COVID-19. In each case, the material was cDNA or gDNA derived from T cells, B-cell-depleted T cells, or PBMCs.

The clonotype was recovered from a woman aged 70-85 years with acute or convalescent COVID-19. Specimen: peripheral blood.

The CDR3 sequence: CASSPGAGLYGYTF. In DNA, the CDR3 is TGTGCCAGCAGCCCAGGGGCAGGCCTATATGGCTACACCTTC. V gene TRBV3-1 (or the pseudogene TRBV3-2) combines with J gene TRBJ1-2, with D possibly being TRBD1 (6 bases). This CDR3 is 14 amino acids long. Trimming removed 4 bases at V and 5 bases at J, with 14 bases between. Germline V gene data show CDR1 as LGHDT and CDR2 as YNNKEL (reference sequence).